One and the same sample provided the 24 T cell receptor beta chains below, sequenced in a study of cytomegalovirus exposure and HLA in healthy donors. Repertoires were generated with immunoSEQ multiplex PCR, while TCRdb's copy carries only in-frame clones and drops some. There are 75,000 to 95,000 clones in the sample; roughly 96% occur only once, and around 0.78% lies in the top ten. Sequenced: PBMCs. The source is a man between 18 and 29 years old in good health and CMV-seronegative.

The chain employs TRBV4-1 and TRBJ2-3, with TRBD2 identical over 9 bases. This CDR3 comprises 21 residues. The trim removed 1 base at V and 3 bases at J, leaving 20 bases unmatched. Germline CDR1 and CDR2: MGHRA and YSYEKL. CDR3 nucleotides: TGCGCCAGCAGCCAAGGATCTGGTTGGGAATTAGCGGGAGTGACTACAGATACGCAGTATTTT. Translated: CASSQGSGWELAGVTTDTQYF.

The rearrangement links TRBV5-6 to TRBJ1-2, with 9 bases fitting TRBD1. V lost 5 bases, J lost 3 bases, and 11 bases stayed unmatched. The CDR3 contains 16 residues. Germline V gene data show CDR1 as SGHDT and CDR2 as YYEEEE. The CDR3 sequence is CASRVGPGQGYYGYTF. CDR3 DNA: TGTGCCAGCAGAGTGGGCCCGGGACAGGGCTACTATGGCTACACCTTC.

The rearrangement uses TRBV28 and TRBJ2-5; TRBD1 matches at 7 bases. The CDR3 is 14 residues long. CDR1 and CDR2 (germline): MDHEN, SYDVKM. V was clipped by 6 bases and J by 7 bases; unmatched bases: 11. The CDR3 coding sequence is TGTGCCAGCAGACGACCGGGACAGCTAAGGACCCAGTACTTC. Translation gives CASRRPGQLRTQYF.

The chain uses TRBV27 and TRBJ2-2, with TRBD1 as a possible D gene (5 bases). V was trimmed by 7 bases and J by 6 bases, leaving 9 bases between them. This CDR3 contains 12 residues. Per germline, CDR1 MNHEY and CDR2 SMNVEV (reference sequence). CDR3 nucleotides: TGTGCCAGCAATCAGGGCGCCGGGGAGCTGTTTTTT. Protein: CASNQGAGELFF.

The chain links TRBV5-6 to TRBJ2-7; D possibly corresponds to TRBD2 (6 bases). V was pared by 3 bases and J by 3 bases, with 28 bases between. The CDR3 is 19 amino acids. Looked up from germline, CDR1 is SGHDT and CDR2 is YYEEEE. In DNA form, the CDR3 reads TGTGCCAGCAGCTCCATATTCCCCTACGGGAGAGGCCCCATCTACGAGCAGTACGTC. Its protein product is CASSSIFPYGRGPIYEQYV.

This chain connects TRBV7-9 to TRBJ2-7, with D possibly matching TRBD2 (6 bases). From germline, CDR1 is SEHNR and CDR2 FQNEAQ (reference sequence). CDR3 length: 14 residues. Trimming pared 0 bases from V and 0 bases from J, leaving 6 bases between. The CDR3 loop reads CASSLAGGSYEQYF. The DNA for the CDR3 is TGTGCCAGCAGCTTAGCGGGGGGCTCCTACGAGCAGTACTTC. Using reference TRBV7-9 and TRBJ2-7 for the parts outside the CDR3, the full variable domain is DTGVSQNPRHKITKRGQNVTFRCDPISEHNRLYWYRQTLGQGPEFLTYFQNEAQLEKSRLLSDRFSAERPKGSFSTLEIQRTEQGDSAMYLCASSLAGGSYEQYFGPGTRLTVT.

Regarding this clone: The junction shows a germline mismatch at one end, possibly a read error. V and J are TRBV28 and TRBJ1-2, with D unresolved. The germline gives CDR1 MDHEN, CDR2 SYDVKM. CDR3 length: 12 amino acids. The chain's CDR3 is CASTGVPYDYTF. As DNA, the CDR3 is TGTGCCAGCACCGGGGTTCCGTATGACTACACCTTC.

V is TRBV27 and J is TRBJ1-2, with TRBD1 matching 8 bases. CDR1 MNHEY and CDR2 SMNVEV come from the germline V gene (reference sequence). V was clipped by 2 bases and J by 7 bases; unmatched bases: 6. The CDR3 spans 14 residues. CDR3 sequence reads: CASSLRTGLVGYTF. The CDR3 nucleotides read TGTGCCAGCAGTTTACGGACAGGGTTGGTTGGCTACACCTTC.

The chain uses TRBV5-6 and TRBJ1-2; 9 bases are shared with TRBD1. Germline V gene data show CDR1 as SGHDT and CDR2 as YYEEEE. V shed 4 bases and J 9 bases; nucleotides not matched to a gene: 13. The CDR3 is made up of 15 amino acids. The CDR3 here is CASSPRQGGLWRYTF. The CDR3 DNA sequence: TGTGCCAGCAGCCCGAGACAGGGGGGCCTATGGCGCTACACCTTC.

The chain is built from TRBV2 and TRBJ2-7; 10 positions match TRBD2. CDR1 is SNHLY and CDR2 is FYNNEI in the germline V gene. Trimming took 4 bases from V and 8 from J; bases not matched to a gene: 8. This CDR3 is 14 amino acids long. This CDR3 reads CASSGTSGPNKQYF. DNA for the CDR3: TGTGCCAGCAGTGGGACTAGCGGTCCTAACAAGCAGTACTTC.

The chain has TRBV6-1 and TRBJ2-1; D ambiguous. This CDR3 region has 14 residues. The V gene's germline CDR1 is MNHNS and CDR2 SASEGT. Trimming left V 8 bases short and J 5 bases short, with 16 bases between. The CDR3 bases are TGTGCCAGCTTTCCGTCTATGTATAACAATGAGCAGTTCTTC. Translated, it gives CASFPSMYNNEQFF.

The chain links TRBV5-1 to TRBJ2-2; possible D gene TRBD2, 6 bases. Germline CDR1 and CDR2: SGHRS and YFSETQ. CDR3 length equals 16 residues. The V end was cut by 4 bases, the J end by 2 bases, with 15 bases between. CDR3 nucleotide sequence: TGCGCCAGCAGCGACGGGACTCCTGAAAACACCGGGGAGCTGTTTTTT. Its protein product is CASSDGTPENTGELFF.

The chain employs TRBV9 and TRBJ1-3; no definite D call. CDR1 is SGDLS, CDR2 YYNGEE, per germline. The CDR3 runs 14 residues. V shed 0 bases and J shed 1 base, with 5 bases lying between them. The CDR3 DNA reads as TGTGCCAGCAGCGTAGGCAGTTCTGGAAACACCATATATTTT. Encoded protein: CASSVGSSGNTIYF.

This chain links TRBV28 with TRBJ2-1; 10 bases match TRBD2. Trimming cost V 2 bases and J 4 bases; bases outside gene matches: 26. Germline CDR1 MDHEN, CDR2 SYDVKM. There are 23 residues in the CDR3. CDR3 DNA sequence: TGTGCCAGCAGTTTAGGGGAGGGGGTGTACGTAGCGGGAGGACCCTCGCCGTACAATGAGCAGTTCTTC. Encoded protein: CASSLGEGVYVAGGPSPYNEQFF. The full variable domain, in which reference TRBV28 and TRBJ2-1 provide the parts outside the CDR3, is DVKVTQSSRYLVKRTGEKVFLECVQDMDHENMFWYRQDPGLGLRLIYFSYDVKMKEKGDIPEGYSVSREKKERFSLILESASTNQTSMYLCASSLGEGVYVAGGPSPYNEQFFGPGTRLTVL.

The gene calls are TRBV19 and TRBJ2-7; possibly TRBD1 for D (6 bases). V was pared by 5 bases and J by 7 bases, with 18 bases between. Per the germline V gene, CDR1 is LNHDA and CDR2 is SQIVND (reference sequence). The CDR3 has 14 residues. The DNA for the CDR3 is TGTGCCAGTAGTCCGACAGGAGATTTCGGGGAGCAGTACGTC. As protein: CASSPTGDFGEQYV.

This rearrangement joins TRBV7-8 to TRBJ2-2, with TRBD1 identical over 8 bases. Germline lookup yields CDR1 SGHVS and CDR2 FQNEAQ. This CDR3 contains 16 residues. The J segment lost 5 bases and the V segment lost 4 bases, leaving 9 bases of the junction unmatched. The CDR3 nucleotides read TGTGCCAGCAGCTCCCGACAGGGGTTGAAAACCGGGGAGCTGTTTTTT. The encoded protein is CASSSRQGLKTGELFF.

This chain connects TRBV10-1 to TRBJ2-3; a possible D gene is TRBD2 (5 bases). The CDR3 has 14 amino acids. Trimming removed 4 bases from V and 6 bases from J, with 14 bases in between. Germline values: CDR1 WNHNN, CDR2 SYGVQD (reference sequence). The CDR3, as DNA: TGCGCCAGCAGTGGGGAACTAGAGATCGATACGCAGTATTTT. Its translation is CASSGELEIDTQYF.

This chain uses TRBV5-1 with TRBJ2-1; tentative D call: TRBD1 (5 bases). Looked up from germline, CDR1 is SGHRS and CDR2 is YFSETQ. V lost 2 bases to trimming and J lost 1 base, with 10 bases between them. This CDR3 is built from 15 residues. Written as DNA, the CDR3 is TGCGCCAGCAGCTTTTCGCAGGGATCCTACAATGAGCAGTTCTTC. Its translation: CASSFSQGSYNEQFF.

The V and J genes are TRBV7-2 and TRBJ2-3; 7 bases are a match to TRBD2. Trimming removed 1 base from V and 2 bases from J; junction bases left unmatched: 6. The CDR3 sequence is 16 residues long. CDR1 and CDR2 (germline): SGHTA, FQGNSA. The CDR3, as DNA: TGTGCCAGCAGCTTAGTAGCGGGCGCTTTCACAGATACGCAGTATTTT. Amino acids: CASSLVAGAFTDTQYF.

The genes are TRBV5-1 and TRBJ2-5; TRBD1 might be the D (6 bases). Germline assignment: CDR1 SGHRS and CDR2 YFSETQ. This CDR3 is built from 13 residues. V shed 2 bases and J shed 5 bases, with 10 bases lying between them. The CDR3: CASSFDRRETQYF. The CDR3 DNA follows: TGCGCCAGCAGCTTCGACAGGCGGGAGACCCAGTACTTC.

The chain has TRBV5-1 and TRBJ1-1; D not certain. V was trimmed by 3 bases and J by 11 bases, leaving 23 bases between them. Germline CDR1 reads SGHRS; CDR2 reads YFSETQ. CDR3 size: 15 residues. This chain's CDR3 is CASSSEIRSASPAFF. Written as DNA, the CDR3 is TGCGCCAGCAGCTCCGAAATTAGAAGTGCGTCCCCGGCTTTCTTT.

This chain connects TRBV7-6 to TRBJ1-4, with unresolved D. The CDR3 has 14 residues. The germline V gene encodes CDR1 SGHVS and CDR2 FNYEAQ. V lost 1 base and J lost 7, with 10 bases in between. The CDR3: CASSLDSSGEKLFF. The CDR3 nucleotides read TGTGCCAGCAGCTTAGACTCTTCAGGTGAAAAACTGTTTTTT.

The chain joins TRBV27 to TRBJ2-3, with 7 bases matching TRBD2. Trimming cost V 6 bases and J 1 base; bases outside gene matches: 7. The germline V gene has CDR1 MNHEY and CDR2 SMNVEV (reference sequence). This CDR3 contains 15 residues. The CDR3 DNA reads TGTGCCAGCAGAGCGACGGGAGGTCGCACAGATACGCAGTATTTT. Its protein is CASRATGGRTDTQYF.

The J gene is TRBJ2-2, the V gene TRBV11-3, with 10 positions matching TRBD2. CDR1 is SGHNT and CDR2 is YENEEA in the germline V gene. The CDR3 has 15 residues. Losses at the gene ends were 4 bases for V and 6 bases for J; bases not matched to a gene: 5. The CDR3 sequence: CASSSGTSVAGELFF. The CDR3 region has the DNA TGTGCCAGCAGCTCCGGGACTAGCGTCGCCGGGGAGCTGTTTTTT.